This T cell receptor (beta chain) appears in the sequencing data of a study of cytomegalovirus exposure and HLA in healthy donors. General study results and limits: Later analysis identified a missense DCLRE1C variant that was linked to TCR beta V- and J-gene trimming.

A multiplex PCR was run with 60 Vbeta primers and 13 Jbeta primers. Sequencing used immunoSEQ multiplex PCR; TCRdb keeps in-frame clones, though not all of them. Counted here are tens of thousands of clones, roughly nine tenths occurring once; the ten biggest clones make up 8%. The CDR3 extends over 14 amino acids. Germline V gene sequence: CDR1 SSHAT, CDR2 FNYEAQ (reference sequence). Details on this clone: Its specificity is not known. One end of the junction does not line up with germline, which may come from a read error.

The donors, nominally healthy at sampling, likely had unrecorded immune exposures. The chain is built from TRBV7-7 and TRBJ2-1; 8 bases line up with TRBD2. Sequenced input: PBMCs. This TCR was recovered from a woman aged 40-49 years in good health and CMV-seropositive. The CDR3 sequence: CASSPGLAPSEQFF. The CDR3 DNA follows: TGTGCTAGCAGCCCCGGACTAGCCCCCAGCGAGCAGTTCTTC.